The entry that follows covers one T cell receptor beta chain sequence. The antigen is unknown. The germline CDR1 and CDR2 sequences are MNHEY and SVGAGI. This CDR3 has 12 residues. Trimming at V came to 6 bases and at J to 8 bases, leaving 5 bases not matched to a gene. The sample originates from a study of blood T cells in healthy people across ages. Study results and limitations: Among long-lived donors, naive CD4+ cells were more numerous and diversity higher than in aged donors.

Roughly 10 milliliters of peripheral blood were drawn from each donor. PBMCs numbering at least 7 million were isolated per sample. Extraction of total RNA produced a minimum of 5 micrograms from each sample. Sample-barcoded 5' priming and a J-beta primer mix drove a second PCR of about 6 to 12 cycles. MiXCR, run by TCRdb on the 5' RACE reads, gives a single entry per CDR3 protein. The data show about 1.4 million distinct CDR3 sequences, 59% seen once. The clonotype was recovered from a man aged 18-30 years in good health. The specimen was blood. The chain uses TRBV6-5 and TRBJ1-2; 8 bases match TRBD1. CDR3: CASRGQVEGYTF. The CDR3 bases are TGTGCCAGCAGGGGACAGGTGGAGGGCTACACCTTC.